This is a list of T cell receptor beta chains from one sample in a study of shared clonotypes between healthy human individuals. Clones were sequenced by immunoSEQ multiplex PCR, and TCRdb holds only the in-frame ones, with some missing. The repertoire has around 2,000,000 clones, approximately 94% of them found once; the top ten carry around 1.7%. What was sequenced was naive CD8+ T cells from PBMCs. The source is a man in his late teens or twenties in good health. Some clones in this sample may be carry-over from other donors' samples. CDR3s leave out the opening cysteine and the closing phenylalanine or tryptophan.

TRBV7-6 ASSLVLGTTDTQY
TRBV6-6 ASSTGLVFSEQF
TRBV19 ASSEFRDSQAYEQY
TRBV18 ASSLPGQPTYEQY
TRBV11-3 ASSPGRDNKETQY
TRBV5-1 ASSPTGVGEQY
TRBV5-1 ASSTSISYEQY
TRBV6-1 ASRSRSARSDEQF
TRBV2 ASSEWRTTYEQY
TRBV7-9 ASTQQKTGRNEQF
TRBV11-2 ASSSRGLAGDLDTQY
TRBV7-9 ASSPREGPSTDTQY
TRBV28 ARDVAGGGPPYEQY
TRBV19 ASSPDTEAF
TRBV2 ASTVHKGEGPLEGYT
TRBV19 ASSSGTGLHGYT
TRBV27 ASSLSPEGYEQY
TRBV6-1 ASSEVLDRDKGYT
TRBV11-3 ASSLRPGQTYEQY
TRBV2 ASSELGAATYEQY
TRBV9 ASSGAGSNTEAF
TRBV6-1 ASARGANTEAF
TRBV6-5 ASSHRQGALQPQH
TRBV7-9 ASSTSGGHITGELF
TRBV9 ASSVMGGEPEAF
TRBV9 ASSVASGFIYEQY
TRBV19 ASRYGKQVNTEAF
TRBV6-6 ASSLDSYEQY
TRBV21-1 ASSKGGSDSGNTIY